The present TCR beta chain was sequenced within a study of T cell changes during pregnancy in multiple sclerosis. Looked up from germline, CDR1 is SEHNR and CDR2 is FQNEAQ (reference sequence). Trimming took off 0 bases at V and 5 bases at J, with 13 bases between the two ends. This CDR3 has 15 amino acids. Using immunoSEQ multiplex PCR, the repertoire was profiled, and TCRdb retains in-frame clones only, with some absent. The sample lists about 54,000 clones; 75% to 95% were seen once. Sequencing used peripheral blood, obtained after pregnancy. This TCR came from a female donor in good health, enrolled as a control in a pregnancy study. The V and J genes are TRBV7-9 and TRBJ1-2; weak D call: TRBD1 (6 bases). The CDR3 nucleotides read TGTGCCAGCAGCTTAGCCCCTAATCAGGGGTATGGCTACACCTTC. It specifies CASSLAPNQGYGYTF. The full variable domain, with the rest looked up from reference TRBV7-9 and TRBJ1-2, is DTGVSQNPRHKITKRGQNVTFRCDPISEHNRLYWYRQTLGQGPEFLTYFQNEAQLEKSRLLSDRFSAERPKGSFSTLEIQRTEQGDSAMYLCASSLAPNQGYGYTFGSGTRLTVV.